This T cell receptor beta chain was observed in a study of cytomegalovirus exposure and HLA in healthy donors. Notes on the study in general: Cytomegalovirus-associated status was assigned to more than 150 TCR beta chains. Confirmation in vitro established that a few CMV-associated chains were specific for CMV antigens.

The germline gives CDR1 SEHNR, CDR2 FQNEAQ (reference sequence). V was shortened by 4 bases and J by 1 base, with 14 bases between the two germline ends. CDR3 length: 16 residues. While the first cohort had about 610 subjects, the donors belonged to the separate validation cohort of over a hundred subjects. Using immunoSEQ multiplex PCR, the repertoire was profiled, and TCRdb retains in-frame clones only, with some absent. The table includes approximately 54,000 clones, around 90% detected once. As regards this clone: Its antigen is still unknown.

Sequencing used PBMCs. The rearrangement joins TRBV7-9 to TRBJ2-1; no definite D call. This TCR derives from a woman between 18 and 29 years old in good health and CMV-seropositive. CDR3 DNA: TGTGCCAGCAGCTCGGTAGACATCCCGTCCTACAATGAGCAGTTCTTC. This sequence encodes CASSSVDIPSYNEQFF.